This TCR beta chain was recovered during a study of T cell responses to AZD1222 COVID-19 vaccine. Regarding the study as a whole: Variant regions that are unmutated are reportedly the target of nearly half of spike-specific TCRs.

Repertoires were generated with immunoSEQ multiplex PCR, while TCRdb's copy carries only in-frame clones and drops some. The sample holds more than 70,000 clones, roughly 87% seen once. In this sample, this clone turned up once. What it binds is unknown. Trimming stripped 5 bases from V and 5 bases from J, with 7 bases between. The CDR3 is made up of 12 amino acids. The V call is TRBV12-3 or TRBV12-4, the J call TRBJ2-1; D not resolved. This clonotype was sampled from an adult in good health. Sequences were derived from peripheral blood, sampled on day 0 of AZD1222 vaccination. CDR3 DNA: TGTGCCAGCAGTCCCCTGGACAATGAGCAGTTCTTC. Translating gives CASSPLDNEQFF.